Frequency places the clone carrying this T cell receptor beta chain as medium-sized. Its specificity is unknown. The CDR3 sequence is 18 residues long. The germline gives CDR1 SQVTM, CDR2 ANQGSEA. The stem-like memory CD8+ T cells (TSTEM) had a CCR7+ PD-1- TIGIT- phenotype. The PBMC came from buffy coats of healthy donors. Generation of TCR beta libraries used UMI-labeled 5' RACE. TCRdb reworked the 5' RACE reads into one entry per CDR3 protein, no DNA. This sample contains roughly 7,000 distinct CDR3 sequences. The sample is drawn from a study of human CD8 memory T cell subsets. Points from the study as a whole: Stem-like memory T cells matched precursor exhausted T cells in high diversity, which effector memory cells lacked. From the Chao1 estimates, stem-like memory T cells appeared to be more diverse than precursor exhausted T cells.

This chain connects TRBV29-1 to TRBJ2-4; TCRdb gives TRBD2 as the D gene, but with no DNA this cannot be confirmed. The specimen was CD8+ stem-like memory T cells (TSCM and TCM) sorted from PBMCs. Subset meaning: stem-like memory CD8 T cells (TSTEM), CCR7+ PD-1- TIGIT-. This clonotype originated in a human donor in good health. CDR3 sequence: CSGGLAGAKTLAKNIQYF.